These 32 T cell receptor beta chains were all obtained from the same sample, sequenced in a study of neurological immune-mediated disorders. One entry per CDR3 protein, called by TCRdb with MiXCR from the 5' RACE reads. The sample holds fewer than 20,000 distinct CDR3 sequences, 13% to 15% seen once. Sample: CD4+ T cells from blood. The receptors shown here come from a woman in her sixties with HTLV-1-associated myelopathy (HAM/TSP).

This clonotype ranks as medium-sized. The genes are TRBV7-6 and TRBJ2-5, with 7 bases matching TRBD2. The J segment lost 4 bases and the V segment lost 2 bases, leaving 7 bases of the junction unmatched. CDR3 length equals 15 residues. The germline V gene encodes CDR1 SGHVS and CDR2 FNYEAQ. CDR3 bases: TGTGCCAGCAGCTTATGGGGCGGGGGACGAGAGACCCAGTACTTC. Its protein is CASSLWGGGRETQYF.

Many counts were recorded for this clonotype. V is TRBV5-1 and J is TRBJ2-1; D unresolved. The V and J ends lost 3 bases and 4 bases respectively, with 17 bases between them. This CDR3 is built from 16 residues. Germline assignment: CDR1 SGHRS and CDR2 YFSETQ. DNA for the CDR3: TGCGCCAGCAGCTCTCCAAAATATGGGTCTTACAATGAGCAGTTCTTC. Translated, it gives CASSSPKYGSYNEQFF.

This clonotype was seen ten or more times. The CDR3 reads CASSATGAPYEQYF. CDR3 sequence (DNA): TGTGCCAGCAGCGCCACAGGGGCCCCCTACGAGCAGTACTTC. This sequence joins TRBV7-9 and TRBJ2-7; 7 bases line up with TRBD1. J lost 2 bases, V lost 5 bases, and 6 bases had no gene match. From germline, CDR1 is SEHNR and CDR2 FQNEAQ (reference sequence). The CDR3 is 14 amino acids.

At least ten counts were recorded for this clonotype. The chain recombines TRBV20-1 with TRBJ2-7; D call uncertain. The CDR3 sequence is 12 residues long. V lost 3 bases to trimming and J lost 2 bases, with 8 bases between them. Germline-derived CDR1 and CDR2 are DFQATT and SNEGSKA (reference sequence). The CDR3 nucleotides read TGCAGTGCTAGCACAGATGCCTACGAGCAGTACTTC. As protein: CSASTDAYEQYF.

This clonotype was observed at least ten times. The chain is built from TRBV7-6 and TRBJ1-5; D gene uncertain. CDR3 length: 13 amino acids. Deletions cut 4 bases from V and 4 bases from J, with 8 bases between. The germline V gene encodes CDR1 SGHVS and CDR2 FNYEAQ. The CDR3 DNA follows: TGTGCCAGCAGCTCAGCCGATAATCAGCCCCAGCATTTT. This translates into CASSSADNQPQHF.

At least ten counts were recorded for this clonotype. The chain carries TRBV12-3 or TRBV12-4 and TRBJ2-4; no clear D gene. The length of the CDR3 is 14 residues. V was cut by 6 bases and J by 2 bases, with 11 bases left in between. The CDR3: CASSPAGTKNIQYF. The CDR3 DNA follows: TGTGCCAGCAGCCCCGCAGGAACCAAAAACATTCAGTACTTC.

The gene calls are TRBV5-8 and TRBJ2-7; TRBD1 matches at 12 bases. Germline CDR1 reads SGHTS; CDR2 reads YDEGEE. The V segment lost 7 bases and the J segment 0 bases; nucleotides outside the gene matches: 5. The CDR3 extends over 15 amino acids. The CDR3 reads CASLGQGAFSYEQYF. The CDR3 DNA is TGTGCCAGCCTGGGACAGGGGGCTTTCTCCTACGAGCAGTACTTC.

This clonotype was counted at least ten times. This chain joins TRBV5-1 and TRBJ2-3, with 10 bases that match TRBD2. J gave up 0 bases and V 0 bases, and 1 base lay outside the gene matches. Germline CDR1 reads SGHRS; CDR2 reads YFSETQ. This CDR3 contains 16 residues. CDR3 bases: TGCGCCAGCAGCTTGGTTAGCGGGGGGAGCACAGATACGCAGTATTTT. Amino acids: CASSLVSGGSTDTQYF.

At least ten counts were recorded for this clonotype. This CDR3 is CASSLQQGPTGELFF. The CDR3 DNA is TGCGCCAGCAGCTTGCAACAGGGGCCCACCGGGGAGCTGTTTTTT. V and J are TRBV5-1 and TRBJ2-2; 7 positions match TRBD1. V was clipped by 1 base and J by 4 bases; unmatched bases: 4. The CDR3 has 15 residues. CDR1 is SGHRS, CDR2 YFSETQ, per germline.

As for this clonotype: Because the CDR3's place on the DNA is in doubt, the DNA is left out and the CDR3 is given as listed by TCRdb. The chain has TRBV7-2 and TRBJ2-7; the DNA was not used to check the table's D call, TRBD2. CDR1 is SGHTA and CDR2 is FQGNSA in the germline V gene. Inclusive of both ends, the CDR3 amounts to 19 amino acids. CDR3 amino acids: CASSFYICSASGLAGGRYF.

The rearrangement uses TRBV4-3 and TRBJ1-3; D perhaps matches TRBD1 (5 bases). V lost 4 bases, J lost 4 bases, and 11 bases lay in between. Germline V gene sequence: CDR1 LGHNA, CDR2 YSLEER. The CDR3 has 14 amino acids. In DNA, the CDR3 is TGCGCCAGCAGCCTGGGCAGGGACGGAAACACCATATATTTT. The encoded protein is CASSLGRDGNTIYF.

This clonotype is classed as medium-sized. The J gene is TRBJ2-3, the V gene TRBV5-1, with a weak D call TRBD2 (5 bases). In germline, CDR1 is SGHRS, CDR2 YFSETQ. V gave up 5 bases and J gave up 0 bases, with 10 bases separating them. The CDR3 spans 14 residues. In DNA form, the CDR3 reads TGCGCCAGCAGGCGGGTTTTGAGCACAGATACGCAGTATTTT. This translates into CASRRVLSTDTQYF.

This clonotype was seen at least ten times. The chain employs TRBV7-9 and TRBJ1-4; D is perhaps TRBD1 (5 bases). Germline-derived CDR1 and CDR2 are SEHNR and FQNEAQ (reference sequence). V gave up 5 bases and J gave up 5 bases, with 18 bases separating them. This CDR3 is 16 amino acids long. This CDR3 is CASSRHLDTKNEKLFF. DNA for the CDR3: TGTGCCAGCAGCCGTCATTTGGACACCAAAAATGAAAAACTGTTTTTT. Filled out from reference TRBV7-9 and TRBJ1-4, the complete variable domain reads DTGVSQNPRHKITKRGQNVTFRCDPISEHNRLYWYRQTLGQGPEFLTYFQNEAQLEKSRLLSDRFSAERPKGSFSTLEIQRTEQGDSAMYLCASSRHLDTKNEKLFFGSGTQLSVL.

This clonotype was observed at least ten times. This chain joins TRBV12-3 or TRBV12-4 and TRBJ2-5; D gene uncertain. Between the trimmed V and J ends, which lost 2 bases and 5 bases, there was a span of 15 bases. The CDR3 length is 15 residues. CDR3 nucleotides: TGTGCCAGCAGTTTAACTACCGTCGATAGGGAGACCCAGTACTTC. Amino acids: CASSLTTVDRETQYF.

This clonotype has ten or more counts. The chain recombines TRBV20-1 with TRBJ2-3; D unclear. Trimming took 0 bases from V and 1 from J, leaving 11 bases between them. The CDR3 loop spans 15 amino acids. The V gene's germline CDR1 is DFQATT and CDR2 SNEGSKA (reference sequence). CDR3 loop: CSARDRQRGTDTQYF. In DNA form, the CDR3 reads TGCAGTGCTAGAGATCGCCAGAGAGGCACAGATACGCAGTATTTT.

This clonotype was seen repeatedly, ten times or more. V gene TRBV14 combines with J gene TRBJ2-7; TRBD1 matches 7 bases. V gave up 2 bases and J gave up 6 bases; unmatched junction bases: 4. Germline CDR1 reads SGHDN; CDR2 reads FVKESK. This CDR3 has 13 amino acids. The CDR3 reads CASSQNAGGEQYF. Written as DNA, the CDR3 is TGTGCCAGCAGCCAAAATGCAGGGGGCGAGCAGTACTTC.

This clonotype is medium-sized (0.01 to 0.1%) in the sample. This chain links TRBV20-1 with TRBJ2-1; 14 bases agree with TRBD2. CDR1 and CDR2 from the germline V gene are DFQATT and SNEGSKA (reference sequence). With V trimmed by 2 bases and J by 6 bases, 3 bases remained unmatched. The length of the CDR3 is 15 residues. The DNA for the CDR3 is TGCAGTGCTAGATACGGGACTAGCGGGAGCAATGAGCAGTTCTTC. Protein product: CSARYGTSGSNEQFF.

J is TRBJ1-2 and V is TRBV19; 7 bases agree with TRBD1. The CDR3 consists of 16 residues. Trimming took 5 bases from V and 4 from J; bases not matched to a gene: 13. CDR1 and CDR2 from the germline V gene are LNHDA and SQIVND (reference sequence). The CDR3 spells CASSAAGQGGIYGYTF. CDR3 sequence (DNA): TGTGCCAGTAGTGCCGCGGGGCAAGGGGGCATCTATGGCTACACCTTC.

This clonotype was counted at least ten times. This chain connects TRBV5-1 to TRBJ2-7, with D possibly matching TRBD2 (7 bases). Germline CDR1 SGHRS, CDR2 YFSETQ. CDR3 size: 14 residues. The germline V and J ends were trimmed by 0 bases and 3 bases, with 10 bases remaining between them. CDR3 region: CASSLGEGGYEQYF. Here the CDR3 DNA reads TGCGCCAGCAGCTTGGGGGAGGGGGGCTACGAGCAGTACTTC. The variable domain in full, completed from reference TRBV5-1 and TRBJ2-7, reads KAGVTQTPRYLIKTRGQQVTLSCSPISGHRSVSWYQQTPGQGLQFLFEYFSETQRNKGNFPGRFSGRQFSNSRSEMNVSTLELGDSALYLCASSLGEGGYEQYFGPGTRLTVT.

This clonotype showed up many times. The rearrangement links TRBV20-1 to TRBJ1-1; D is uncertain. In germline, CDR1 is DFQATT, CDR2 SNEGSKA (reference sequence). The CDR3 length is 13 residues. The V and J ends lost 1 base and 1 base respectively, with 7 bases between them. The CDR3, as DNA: TGCAGTGCTAGAGTCCGGACGAACACTGAAGCTTTCTTT. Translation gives CSARVRTNTEAFF.

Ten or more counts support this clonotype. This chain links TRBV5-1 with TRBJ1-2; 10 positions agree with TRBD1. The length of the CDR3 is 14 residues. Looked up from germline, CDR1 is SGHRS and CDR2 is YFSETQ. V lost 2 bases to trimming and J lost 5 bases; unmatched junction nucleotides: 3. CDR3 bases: TGCGCCAGCAGCTTAGACAGGGGGCTTTATGGCTACACCTTC. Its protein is CASSLDRGLYGYTF.

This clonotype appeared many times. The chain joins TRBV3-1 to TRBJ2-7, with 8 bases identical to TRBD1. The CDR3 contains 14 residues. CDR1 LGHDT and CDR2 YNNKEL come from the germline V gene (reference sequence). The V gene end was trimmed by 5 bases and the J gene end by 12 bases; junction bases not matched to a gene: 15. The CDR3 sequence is CASSKGQEFPTTYF. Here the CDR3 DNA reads TGTGCCAGCAGCAAGGGACAGGAGTTTCCTACGACGTACTTC.

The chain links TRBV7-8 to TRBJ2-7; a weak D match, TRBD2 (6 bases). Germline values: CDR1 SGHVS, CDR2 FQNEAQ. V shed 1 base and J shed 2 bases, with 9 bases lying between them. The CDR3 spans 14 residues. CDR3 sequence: CASSLGTGAYEQYF. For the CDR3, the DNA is TGTGCCAGCAGCTTAGGGACGGGGGCCTACGAGCAGTACTTC. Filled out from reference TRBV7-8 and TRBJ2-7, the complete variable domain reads GAGVSQSPRYKVAKRGQDVALRCDPISGHVSLFWYQQALGQGPEFLTYFQNEAQLDKSGLPSDRFFAERPEGSVSTLKIQRTQQEDSAVYLCASSLGTGAYEQYFGPGTRLTVT.

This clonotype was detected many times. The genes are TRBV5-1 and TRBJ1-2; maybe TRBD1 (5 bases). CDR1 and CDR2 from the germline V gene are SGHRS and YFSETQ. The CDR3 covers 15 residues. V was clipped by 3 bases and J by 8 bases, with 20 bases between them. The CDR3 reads CASSWGSRSGYGYTF. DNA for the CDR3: TGCGCCAGCAGCTGGGGGTCCAGAAGCGGCTACGGCTACACCTTC.

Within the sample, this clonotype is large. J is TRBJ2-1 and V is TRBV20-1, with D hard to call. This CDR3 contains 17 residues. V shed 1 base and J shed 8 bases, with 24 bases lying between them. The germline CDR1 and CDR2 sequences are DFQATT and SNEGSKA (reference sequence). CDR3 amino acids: CSARGQERGAFLHEQFF. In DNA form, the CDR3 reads TGCAGTGCTAGAGGTCAGGAGCGAGGCGCGTTCTTGCATGAGCAGTTCTTC.

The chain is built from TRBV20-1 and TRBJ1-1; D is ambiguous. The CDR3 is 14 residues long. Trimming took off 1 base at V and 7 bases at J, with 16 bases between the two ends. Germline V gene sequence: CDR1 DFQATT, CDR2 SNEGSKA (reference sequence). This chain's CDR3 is CSARGHGLGFEAFF. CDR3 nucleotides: TGCAGTGCTAGAGGGCATGGGCTGGGATTTGAAGCTTTCTTT.

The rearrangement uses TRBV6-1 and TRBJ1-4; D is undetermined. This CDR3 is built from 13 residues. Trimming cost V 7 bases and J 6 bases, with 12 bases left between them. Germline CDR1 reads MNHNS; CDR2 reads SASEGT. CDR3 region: CASTPSLDEKLFF. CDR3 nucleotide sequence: TGTGCCAGCACCCCCTCTTTGGATGAAAAACTGTTTTTT.

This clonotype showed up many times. CDR3 nucleotides: TGTGCCAGCAGCCGACGGGACATCCAAGAGACCCAGTACTTC. Protein sequence: CASSRRDIQETQYF. The genes are TRBV11-3 and TRBJ2-5; perhaps TRBD1 as D (6 bases). Per germline, CDR1 SGHNT and CDR2 YENEEA. V was shortened by 5 bases and J by 1 base, with 11 bases between the two germline ends. This CDR3 spans 14 amino acids.

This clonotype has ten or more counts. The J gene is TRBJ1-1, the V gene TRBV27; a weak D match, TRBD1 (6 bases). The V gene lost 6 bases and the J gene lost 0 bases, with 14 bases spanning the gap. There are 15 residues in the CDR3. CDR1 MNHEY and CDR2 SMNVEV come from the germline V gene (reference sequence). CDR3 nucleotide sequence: TGTGCCAGCAGCCACGACAGGTTCATGAACACTGAAGCTTTCTTT. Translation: CASSHDRFMNTEAFF.

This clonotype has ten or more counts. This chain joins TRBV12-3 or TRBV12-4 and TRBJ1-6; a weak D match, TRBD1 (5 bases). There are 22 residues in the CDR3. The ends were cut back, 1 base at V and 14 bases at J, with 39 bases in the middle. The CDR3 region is CASSLGDSPTLWGLPQFRALHF. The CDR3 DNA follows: TGTGCCAGCAGTTTAGGGGACTCCCCGACATTGTGGGGACTCCCCCAATTCAGAGCCCTCCACTTT.

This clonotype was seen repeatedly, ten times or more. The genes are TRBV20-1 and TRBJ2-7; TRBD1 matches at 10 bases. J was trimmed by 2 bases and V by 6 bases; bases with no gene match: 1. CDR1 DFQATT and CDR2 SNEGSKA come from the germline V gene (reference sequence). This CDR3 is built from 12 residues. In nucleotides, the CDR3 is TGCAGTGCCGGGACAGGGGCCTACGAGCAGTACTTC. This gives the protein CSAGTGAYEQYF.

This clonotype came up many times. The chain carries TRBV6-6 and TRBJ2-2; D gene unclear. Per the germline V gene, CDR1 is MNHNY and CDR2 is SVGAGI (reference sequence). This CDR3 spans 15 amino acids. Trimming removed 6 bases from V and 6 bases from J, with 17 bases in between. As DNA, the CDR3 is TGTGCCAGCAGCCCCCTGTCAGTTTCATCCGGGGAGCTGTTTTTT. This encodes CASSPLSVSSGELFF.